The rows below give T cell receptor beta chains drawn from one sample of a study of blood T cell repertoires in COVID-19. Method: immunoSEQ multiplex PCR; TCRdb's copy keeps in-frame clones and lacks some. The profile shows 250,000 to 300,000 clones, approximately 90% of them singletons. The source material was peripheral blood. All receptors derive from a woman younger than 45 who had recovered from COVID-19. Both conserved end residues are part of each CDR3. Each record gives: D gene, V gene, J gene, clone size, CDR3 protein, CDR3 DNA. The D gene is left open where the match is weak. Clone size is stated in some rows and not others, as once, few, many or a class when expanded.

d_call: TRBD1
v_call: TRBV28
j_call: TRBJ1-2
clone_size: .
cdr3_aa: CASSLQQGAEGYTF
cdr3_nt: TGTGCCAGCAGTTTACAACAGGGGGCGGAGGGCTACACCTTC

d_call: TRBD2
v_call: TRBV18
j_call: TRBJ2-7
clone_size: .
cdr3_aa: CASSPREGRNEQYF
cdr3_nt: TGTGCCAGCTCACCACGGGAGGGGCGGAACGAGCAGTACTTC

d_call: .
v_call: TRBV4-2
j_call: TRBJ1-5
clone_size: .
cdr3_aa: CASSQTRDSGGNQPQHF
cdr3_nt: TGTGCCAGCAGCCAGACCAGGGATTCGGGAGGCAATCAGCCCCAGCATTTT

d_call: TRBD1
v_call: TRBV5-5
j_call: TRBJ2-6
clone_size: .
cdr3_aa: CASSRGQGEGNVLTF
cdr3_nt: TGTGCCAGCAGCCGGGGACAGGGGGAGGGCAACGTCCTGACTTTC

d_call: .
v_call: TRBV25-1
j_call: TRBJ1-1
clone_size: .
cdr3_aa: CASSEYGADGWDTEAFF
cdr3_nt: TGTGCCAGCAGTGAATATGGGGCAGACGGTTGGGACACTGAAGCTTTCTTT

d_call: .
v_call: TRBV30
j_call: TRBJ2-7
clone_size: .
cdr3_aa: CAYRTLGFSESYEQYF
cdr3_nt: TGTGCCTATCGGACTCTCGGGTTCAGCGAAAGCTACGAGCAGTACTTC

d_call: .
v_call: TRBV30
j_call: TRBJ1-2
clone_size: .
cdr3_aa: CAAGVEVKGYTF
cdr3_nt: TGTGCGGCAGGGGTGGAGGTGAAGGGCTACACCTTC

d_call: .
v_call: TRBV5-8
j_call: TRBJ1-6
clone_size: .
cdr3_aa: CASSLASPLHF
cdr3_nt: TGTGCCAGCAGCTTAGCCTCACCCCTCCACTTT

d_call: .
v_call: TRBV6-2/TRBV6-3
j_call: TRBJ2-7
clone_size: .
cdr3_aa: CASSYPPRGSYEQYF
cdr3_nt: TGTGCCAGCAGTTACCCCCCAAGGGGGTCCTACGAGCAGTACTTC

d_call: .
v_call: TRBV7-2
j_call: TRBJ1-5
clone_size: .
cdr3_aa: CASSLRTVGVRNQPQHF
cdr3_nt: TGTGCCAGCAGCCTCAGGACGGTAGGGGTGAGAAATCAGCCCCAGCATTTT

d_call: .
v_call: TRBV19
j_call: TRBJ1-5
clone_size: .
cdr3_aa: CASSIQENQPQHF
cdr3_nt: TGTGCCAGTAGTATCCAGGAAAATCAGCCCCAGCATTTT

d_call: TRBD2
v_call: TRBV29-1
j_call: TRBJ2-1
clone_size: .
cdr3_aa: CSVELAGAPNEQFF
cdr3_nt: TGCAGCGTTGAACTAGCGGGGGCCCCAAACGAGCAGTTCTTC

d_call: TRBD1
v_call: TRBV2
j_call: TRBJ1-2
clone_size: few
cdr3_aa: CASRPGQGGVNYGYTF
cdr3_nt: TGTGCCAGCAGGCCGGGACAGGGAGGTGTAAACTATGGCTACACCTTC

d_call: .
v_call: TRBV10-3
j_call: TRBJ2-7
clone_size: .
cdr3_aa: CAIRTLLEQYF
cdr3_nt: TGTGCCATCAGGACCTTACTAGAGCAGTACTTC

d_call: TRBD2
v_call: TRBV18
j_call: TRBJ2-1
clone_size: .
cdr3_aa: CASSQGLEFNEQFF
cdr3_nt: TGTGCCAGCTCACAGGGACTAGAGTTCAATGAGCAGTTCTTC

d_call: TRBD1
v_call: TRBV20-1
j_call: TRBJ2-5
clone_size: .
cdr3_aa: CSASHGQVEFQYF
cdr3_nt: TGCAGTGCTAGTCATGGACAGGTGGAATTTCAGTACTTC

d_call: .
v_call: TRBV28
j_call: TRBJ2-1
clone_size: .
cdr3_aa: CASSFSRGAWFF
cdr3_nt: TGTGCCAGCAGTTTCTCCCGGGGGGCCTGGTTCTTC

d_call: .
v_call: TRBV20-1
j_call: TRBJ2-5
clone_size: .
cdr3_aa: CSASAYQETQYF
cdr3_nt: TGCAGTGCTAGTGCGTACCAAGAGACCCAGTACTTC

d_call: TRBD2
v_call: TRBV7-2
j_call: TRBJ2-7
clone_size: .
cdr3_aa: CASSLVAGASYEQYF
cdr3_nt: TGTGCCAGCAGCTTAGTAGCGGGGGCCTCCTACGAGCAGTACTTC

d_call: .
v_call: TRBV28
j_call: TRBJ2-7
clone_size: .
cdr3_aa: CASSPRYRVYEQYF
cdr3_nt: TGTGCCAGCAGTCCACGCTACAGGGTCTACGAGCAGTACTTC

d_call: TRBD2
v_call: TRBV6-5
j_call: TRBJ2-7
clone_size: .
cdr3_aa: CASTYGGGDSYEQYF
cdr3_nt: TGTGCCAGCACCTACGGGGGGGGCGATTCCTACGAGCAGTACTTC

d_call: .
v_call: TRBV30
j_call: TRBJ2-7
clone_size: .
cdr3_aa: CAWSILEEQYF
cdr3_nt: TGTGCCTGGAGTATACTCGAGGAGCAGTACTTC

d_call: .
v_call: TRBV7-9
j_call: TRBJ2-1
clone_size: .
cdr3_aa: CASSLRGSSYNEQFF
cdr3_nt: TGTGCCAGCAGCTTGCGGGGAAGCTCCTACAATGAGCAGTTCTTC

d_call: TRBD2
v_call: TRBV5-4
j_call: TRBJ2-1
clone_size: .
cdr3_aa: CASSPGGAGGANEQFF
cdr3_nt: TGTGCCAGCAGCCCTGGGGGAGCGGGGGGAGCCAATGAGCAGTTCTTC